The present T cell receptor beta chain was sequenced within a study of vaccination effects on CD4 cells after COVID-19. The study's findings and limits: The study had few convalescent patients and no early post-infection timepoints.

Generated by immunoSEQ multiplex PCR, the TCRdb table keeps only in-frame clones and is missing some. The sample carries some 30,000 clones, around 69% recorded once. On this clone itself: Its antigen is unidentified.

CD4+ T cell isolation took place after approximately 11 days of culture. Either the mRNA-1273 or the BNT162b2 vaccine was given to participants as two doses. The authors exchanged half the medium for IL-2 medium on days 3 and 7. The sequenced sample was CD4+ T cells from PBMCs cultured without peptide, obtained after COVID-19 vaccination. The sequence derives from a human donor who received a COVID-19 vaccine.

The CDR3 loop is CASIPVAVTDTQYF. The CDR3 bases are TGTGCCAGCATTCCCGTTGCGGTCACAGATACGCAGTATTTT. The chain recombines TRBV6-5 with TRBJ2-3; D gene ambiguous. The CDR3 spans 14 residues. V gave up 7 bases and J gave up 2 bases, with 13 bases separating them. CDR1 and CDR2 from the germline V gene are MNHEY and SVGAGI.